Below, 25 T cell receptor beta chains from the same sample are listed, as sequenced in a study of regulatory T cells in long-lasting Graves disease. With iRepertoire HTBI primers and Arm-PCR of CDR3 regions, TCR beta libraries were built. TCRdb re-derived calls from the multiplex PCR reads in MiXCR, one entry per CDR3 protein. The sample consists of about 530,000 distinct CDR3 sequences, 15% to 20% of them appearing once. The time point is: newly diagnosed GD, antithyroid drugs for less than 3 months. Construction of the TCR library relied on RNA isolated from PBMCs. This sample was shared with a second study, whose subject was T cells in Graves' hyperthyroidism and ophthalmopathy.

The starting material was peripheral blood mononuclear cells (PBMCs), obtained at new diagnosis, from a patient treated with antithyroid drugs. The receptors were sampled from a woman aged 35-65 years with Graves disease.

This clonotype has a count of ten or more. This sequence joins TRBV3-1 and TRBJ2-7, with D unresolved. Deletions cut 1 base from V and 4 bases from J, with 5 bases between. There are 12 residues in the CDR3. In germline, CDR1 is LGHDT, CDR2 YNNKEL (reference sequence). The DNA for the CDR3 is TGTGCCAGCAGCCAAGGGGCTTACGAGCAGTACTTC. Translating it yields CASSQGAYEQYF.

In its sample, this clonotype was seen a few times. V gene TRBV20-1 combines with J gene TRBJ2-1; 14 positions match TRBD2. The junction had 10 bases not matched to a gene; V was cut back by 5 bases and J by 10 bases. This CDR3 has 15 amino acids. The germline CDR1 and CDR2 sequences are DFQATT and SNEGSKA (reference sequence). The CDR3 DNA reads TGCAGTGCTCTTCCGGGACTAGCGGGGGCCAGGGAGCAGTTCTTC. Encoded protein: CSALPGLAGAREQFF.

The CDR3 here is CASSLRVVAGELFF. The CDR3 region has the DNA TGTGCCAGCAGCCTCCGCGTGGTCGCCGGGGAGCTGTTTTTT. This chain uses TRBV7-2 with TRBJ2-2, with D hard to call. The CDR3 spans 14 residues. Germline V CDR1 and CDR2: SGHTA, FQGNSA. V was pared by 5 bases and J by 6 bases, with 13 bases between.

The gene calls are TRBV28 and TRBJ2-5; D is unresolved. The V end was cut by 5 bases, the J end by 0 bases, with 16 bases between. Germline CDR1 reads MDHEN; CDR2 reads SYDVKM. This CDR3 has 16 residues. In DNA form, the CDR3 reads TGTGCCAGCAGTCCCTTTAGTGTAGGGTACCAAGAGACCCAGTACTTC. Its translation: CASSPFSVGYQETQYF.

This clonotype was picked up a small number of times. The chain combines TRBV5-1 with TRBJ2-7; D call uncertain. This CDR3 is 16 amino acids long. Germline values: CDR1 SGHRS, CDR2 YFSETQ. V lost 0 bases and J 0 bases, leaving 13 bases between the germline ends. In DNA, the CDR3 is TGCGCCAGCAGCTTGGTGTTTGGGCAGGCCTCCTACGAGCAGTACTTC. Amino acid sequence: CASSLVFGQASYEQYF.

The V and J genes are TRBV7-9 and TRBJ2-5; D uncertain. Per germline, CDR1 SEHNR and CDR2 FQNEAQ (reference sequence). V was shortened by 2 bases and J by 5 bases, with 9 bases between the two germline ends. This CDR3 contains 13 residues. CDR3 coding DNA: TGTGCCAGCAGCTTATATGGTTGGGAGACCCAGTACTTC. Protein sequence: CASSLYGWETQYF.

The genes are TRBV10-3 and TRBJ2-6; no firm D call. This CDR3 is 16 amino acids long. The V gene lost 2 bases and the J gene lost 2 bases, with 10 bases spanning the gap. In germline, CDR1 is ENHRY, CDR2 SYGVKD. CDR3 sequence: CAISELWAAGANVLTF. The CDR3 nucleotides read TGTGCCATCAGTGAGCTCTGGGCAGCTGGGGCCAACGTCCTGACTTTC.

A few counts support this clonotype. The chain uses TRBV6-1 and TRBJ2-7; 12 bases agree with TRBD2. J lost 3 bases, V lost 5 bases, and 14 bases had no gene match. Germline values: CDR1 MNHNS, CDR2 SASEGT. The CDR3 sequence is 18 residues long. CDR3 amino acids: CASSTSSGGAQFIYEQYF. For the CDR3, the DNA is TGTGCCAGCAGTACTTCTAGCGGGGGGGCTCAATTTATCTACGAGCAGTACTTC.

The chain is built from TRBV12-3 or TRBV12-4 and TRBJ2-5; no reliable D call. The CDR3 spans 13 residues. V shed 6 bases and J shed 0 bases, with 8 bases lying between them. The CDR3 loop is CASRPANQETQYF. The CDR3 nucleotides are TGTGCCAGCAGACCTGCTAACCAAGAGACCCAGTACTTC.

This clonotype was detected ten times or more. This chain joins TRBV2 and TRBJ1-2; D is unclear. V was shortened by 1 base and J by 4 bases, with 7 bases between the two germline ends. The CDR3 loop spans 13 amino acids. Per the germline V gene, CDR1 is SNHLY and CDR2 is FYNNEI. CDR3 region: CASSEEVGYGYTF. CDR3 nucleotide sequence: TGTGCCAGCAGTGAAGAAGTGGGCTATGGCTACACCTTC.

Concerning this clonotype itself: A clone one base away is much larger, so this may be a read error. The rearrangement uses TRBV5-1 and TRBJ2-2; D is possibly TRBD1 or TRBD2 (5 bases each). The CDR3 has 16 amino acids. The V gene's germline CDR1 is SGHRS and CDR2 YFSETQ. The CDR3 is CASSLDGKGSSGELSF. The CDR3 nucleotides read TGCGCCAGCAGCTTGGATGGGAAGGGGTCGTCCGGGGAGCTGTCTTTT.

In this sample, this clonotype turned up many times. The chain joins TRBV2 to TRBJ2-7; TRBD2 agrees at 10 bases. Per the germline V gene, CDR1 is SNHLY and CDR2 is FYNNEI. The V and J ends lost 4 bases and 1 base, in that order; junction bases with no gene match: 4. The CDR3 totals 15 residues. Here the CDR3 DNA reads TGTGCCAGCAGTGGAGGGACTAGCGCTTCCTACGAGCAGTACTTC. This gives the protein CASSGGTSASYEQYF.

The chain carries TRBV5-5 and TRBJ2-7, with D unclear. The CDR3 contains 16 residues. The V gene's germline CDR1 is SGHKS and CDR2 YYEKEE (reference sequence). The germline V and J ends were trimmed by 0 bases and 3 bases, with 16 bases remaining between them. The CDR3 sequence: CASSLGSPIGVYEQYF. The CDR3 region has the DNA TGTGCCAGCAGCTTGGGATCCCCGATAGGAGTCTACGAGCAGTACTTC.

This clonotype was observed once. The gene calls are TRBV6-1 and TRBJ2-2; no clear D gene. Trimming shortened V by 6 bases and J by 5 bases, and 7 bases separated the two germline ends. The germline V gene has CDR1 MNHNS and CDR2 SASEGT. The CDR3 loop spans 12 amino acids. DNA for the CDR3: TGTGCCAGCAGGAGAGAGACCGGGGAGCTGTTTTTT. The encoded protein is CASRRETGELFF.

The chain couples TRBV7-9 to TRBJ1-2; D is possibly TRBD1 (6 bases). V gave up 0 bases and J gave up 2 bases, with 10 bases separating them. Germline V CDR1 and CDR2: SEHNR, FQNEAQ (reference sequence). CDR3 size: 15 residues. The chain's CDR3 is CASSLAQGTNYGYTF. For the CDR3, the DNA is TGTGCCAGCAGCTTAGCACAGGGTACGAACTATGGCTACACCTTC. The complete variable domain, with remaining parts taken from reference TRBV7-9 and TRBJ1-2, reads DTGVSQNPRHKITKRGQNVTFRCDPISEHNRLYWYRQTLGQGPEFLTYFQNEAQLEKSRLLSDRFSAERPKGSFSTLEIQRTEQGDSAMYLCASSLAQGTNYGYTFGSGTRLTVV.

The chain recombines TRBV7-3 with TRBJ2-5; TRBD2 is a possible D gene (6 bases). Germline V gene data show CDR1 as SGHTA and CDR2 as FQGTGA. V shed 0 bases and J shed 1 base, with 12 bases lying between them. The CDR3 extends over 16 amino acids. CDR3 in amino acids: CASSLTRGSAQETQYF. CDR3 sequence (DNA): TGTGCCAGCAGCTTAACCCGGGGGAGCGCCCAAGAGACCCAGTACTTC. Complete variable domain (other parts from reference TRBV7-3 and TRBJ2-5): GAGVSQTPSNKVTEKGKYVELRCDPISGHTALYWYRQSLGQGPEFLIYFQGTGAADDSGLPNDRFFAVRPEGSVSTLKIQRTERGDSAVYLCASSLTRGSAQETQYFGPGTRLLVL.

As for this clonotype: A much larger clone differs by one base, so this may be a read error. The gene calls are TRBV20-1 and TRBJ2-1; 8 nucleotides agree with TRBD2. Germline V gene lookup returns CDR1 DFQATT and CDR2 SNEGSKA (reference sequence). The CDR3 runs to 16 residues. Germline trimming cut 4 bases from V and 2 bases from J; bases unmatched to any gene: 10. The chain's CDR3 is CSATGTRGGAYNEQFF. DNA for the CDR3: TGCAGTGCTACCGGGACTAGAGGGGGGGCCTACAATGAGCAGTTCTTC.

This clonotype was counted ten times or more. V usage is TRBV11-2 and J usage is TRBJ2-6; D not resolved. The CDR3 covers 14 residues. Deletions cut 5 bases from V and 0 bases from J, with 5 bases between. CDR1 and CDR2 from the germline V gene are SGHAT and FQNNGV. DNA of the CDR3: TGTGCCAGCAGCCTCCTCTCTGGGGCCAACGTCCTGACTTTC. Protein: CASSLLSGANVLTF.

This clonotype came up many times. The chain is built from TRBV5-5 and TRBJ2-5, with a weak D call TRBD2 (6 bases). Between the trimmed V and J ends, which lost 4 bases and 4 bases, there was a span of 14 bases. The CDR3 contains 14 residues. Germline assignment: CDR1 SGHKS and CDR2 YYEKEE (reference sequence). The CDR3 nucleotides are TGTGCCAGCAGCCCCGGGACTCTCCGAGAGACCCAGTACTTC. Protein sequence: CASSPGTLRETQYF.

This clonotype was recorded at least ten times. A read error may account for a junction end that differs from germline. The rearrangement uses TRBV5-1 and TRBJ2-1; 8 bases map to TRBD2. CDR1 is SGHRS, CDR2 YFSETQ, per germline. The CDR3 has 13 residues. This chain's CDR3 is CASSLGLANEQFF. CDR3 nucleotide sequence: TGTGCCAGCAGCTTAGGACTAGCTAATGAGCAGTTCTTC.

This clonotype has more than one count but fewer than ten. The V gene is TRBV2, the J gene TRBJ1-1; D uncertain. The CDR3 consists of 13 residues. V dropped 8 bases and J dropped 1 base, with 11 bases sitting between them. Germline V gene lookup returns CDR1 SNHLY and CDR2 FYNNEI. DNA of the CDR3: TGTGCCAGCGCCTGGACGGGGAACACTGAAGCTTTCTTT. Its translation is CASAWTGNTEAFF.

The J gene is TRBJ1-6, the V gene TRBV2, with 7 bases identical to TRBD1. This CDR3 has 14 amino acids. Germline CDR1 and CDR2: SNHLY and FYNNEI. V lost 7 bases to trimming and J lost 10 bases; unmatched junction nucleotides: 10. CDR3: CASTPDRARSPLHF. The CDR3, as DNA: TGTGCCAGCACTCCAGACAGGGCACGGTCACCCCTCCACTTT.

This clonotype showed up just a few times. This rearrangement joins TRBV6-1 to TRBJ2-1; D is unresolved. The V gene lost 8 bases and the J gene lost 2 bases, with 7 bases spanning the gap. CDR1 and CDR2 (germline): MNHNS, SASEGT. This CDR3 comprises 12 residues. The CDR3: CASVSTYNEQFF. The CDR3 DNA sequence: TGTGCCAGCGTTTCGACCTACAATGAGCAGTTCTTC.

This chain's CDR3 is CAISGGGGTSDTDTQYF. The CDR3 DNA follows: TGTGCCATCAGTGGAGGTGGGGGGACTAGCGACACAGATACGCAGTATTTT. The rearrangement uses TRBV10-3 and TRBJ2-3; TRBD2 aligns across 10 bases. Germline loops: CDR1 ENHRY, CDR2 SYGVKD. The CDR3 length is 17 residues. With 4 bases clipped from V and 2 bases from J, the junction kept 9 bases outside the gene matches.

V and J are TRBV5-1 and TRBJ1-3; no clear D. The germline V and J ends were trimmed by 4 bases and 0 bases, with 5 bases remaining between them. The CDR3 runs 13 residues. In germline, CDR1 is SGHRS, CDR2 YFSETQ. The chain's CDR3 is CASSVASGNTIYF. DNA for the CDR3: TGCGCCAGCAGCGTTGCCTCTGGAAACACCATATATTTT.